The clone carrying this T cell receptor (beta chain) was counted many times. Its antigen is unidentified. The germline CDR1 and CDR2 sequences are MNHEY and SVGAGI. V shed 4 bases, J shed 2 bases, and the junction held 11 bases outside the gene matches. The CDR3 contains 16 residues. This specimen comes from a study of human T cells and chemical hapten exposure. Study-level background: 2% DPC applied to a roughly 2 cm by roughly 2 cm arm area sensitized donors. Read at 6 days, the patch tests placed 0.01% DPC on the upper back.

MiXCR was run by TCRdb on the RACE reads, yielding one entry per CDR3 protein. The sample yields some 360,000 distinct CDR3 sequences, 5.1% seen once. Time point here: pre-sensitization, week 0. The sample's treatment: therapeutic diphenylcyclopropenone sensitization with weekly scalp DPC. Study-wide results and caveats: DPC sensitization left the count of TCRs above 1 in 1000 unchanged.

This clonotype originated in a woman in her forties or fifties with alopecia areata. Some clones in this sample may be carry-over from other donors' samples. The chain recombines TRBV6-5 with TRBJ2-7, with 7 bases identical to TRBD2. The sample in question was whole blood, obtained in connection with sensitization to the hapten diphenylcyclopropenone (DPC). The CDR3 loop reads CASSWLAETYTYEQYF. CDR3 DNA: TGTGCCAGCAGTTGGCTAGCGGAGACCTATACCTACGAGCAGTACTTC.